This paragraph reports one T cell receptor (beta chain). No cognate antigen has been identified for it. Within one base of it there is no much larger clone, and no base qualities were kept. This sample is part of a study of T-cell reconstitution after alpha-beta-depleted transplantation in children (dated by TCRdb to between 2015 and 2016). In the study overall: Using TCR repertoire profiling, the study quantitatively followed how T-cell immune reconstitution unfolded in children after TCRalphabeta/CD19-depleted allogeneic hematopoietic cell transplantation.

The CDR3 contains 15 residues, cysteine and phenylalanine counted. Just CDR3 DNA is preserved here, 45 bases in frame from base 1. The junction shows trimming of 6 bases on V and 5 bases on J, plus 18 bases between the germline ends. Via the germline V gene, CDR1 is MNHEY and CDR2 SVGEGT. Library construction relied on PCR. Data came from an Illumina HiSeq 2500. To normalize quantification of the TCRbeta repertoire, the TCR libraries were built with molecular barcoding that relied on unique molecular identifiers. TCRdb handled the public reads itself, with Q25 trimming in fastp and clone calling in MiXCR, and kept productive beta chains. Each record represents a unique CDR3 protein, reported with the most common genes and DNA among its rows. The sample profile shows approximately 400,000 distinct CDR3 sequences; roughly a tenth of them were found once. Clones ranked in the top ten supply approximately 5% of the sample.

In this chain, TRBV6-2 or TRBV6-3 is recombined with TRBJ2-3; the D gene is perhaps TRBD1 or TRBD2, as each covers 6 bases. This material consisted of PBMCs from the stem cell graft donor, taken from the stem cell graft. This clonotype originated in a human donor who donated a stem cell graft to a child with acute myeloid leukemia. CDR3 region: CASRETGARGDTQYF. The sequenced DNA is TGTGCCAGCAGGGAAACGGGGGCCCGGGGAGATACGCAGTATTTT.